Sequencing of this TCR beta chain was carried out in a study of T-cell memory formation after mild COVID-19. This clonotype appeared a few times. TCRdb reprocessed the 5' RACE reads with MiXCR, giving one entry per CDR3 protein. The profile shows some 280,000 distinct CDR3 sequences, roughly 15% of them singletons. The source material was PBMCs or a T cell subset sorted from them (not recorded which). The clonotype comes from a man aged 18-30 years who had mild COVID-19 (a few samples of this study predate the infection). Cell type and time point are not known.

CDR3 coding DNA: TGTGCCAGCAGTGACTTCTTTCACGAAAGGAACACTGAAGCTTTCTTT. Protein sequence: CASSDFFHERNTEAFF. The chain carries TRBV6-4 and TRBJ1-1; unclear D gene. Trimming removed 1 base from V and 1 base from J, with 13 bases in between. CDR3 length: 16 residues. Germline CDR1 reads MRHNA; CDR2 reads SNTAGT.